This is a list of T cell receptor beta chains from one sample in a study of blood T cell repertoires in COVID-19. The method was immunoSEQ multiplex PCR; TCRdb's version includes in-frame clones alone and lacks a portion of them. The repertoire holds a few hundred thousand clones, about four fifths seen once, with approximately 1.8% in the top ten. Material: peripheral blood. The origin of the receptors is a man under 40 who had recovered from COVID-19. Each CDR3 is given with its conserved first and last residue. D genes are given only for firm matches. Where a row states a size, it is once, few, many or the class of an expanded clone; other rows omit it.

size	length	V	J	D	DNA	CDR3
.	13	TRBV15	TRBJ1-3	TRBD1	TGTGCCACCAGCCGGACAGGCCGAAACACCATATATTTT	CATSRTGRNTIYF
.	15	TRBV4-2	TRBJ2-5	.	TGTGCCAGCAGCGCCGGGGAGCCGTACCAAGAGACCCAGTACTTC	CASSAGEPYQETQYF
.	16	TRBV19	TRBJ1-1	TRBD1	TGTGCCAGTAGCTACGGACAGGGAGGAATGAACACTGAAGCTTTCTTT	CASSYGQGGMNTEAFF
.	18	TRBV24-1	TRBJ1-1	TRBD1	TGTGCCACCCCACTCCCGGACAGGGAAGGTGTGGGTGGGACTGAAGCTTTCTTT	CATPLPDREGVGGTEAFF
.	16	TRBV9	TRBJ2-2	TRBD1	TGTGCGACGGGCCGGGACAGGAACGCGAACACCGGGGAGCTGTTTTTT	CATGRDRNANTGELFF
.	13	TRBV18	TRBJ2-5	.	TGTGCCAGCTCTCTCCGACAGGAAGAGACCCAGTACTTC	CASSLRQEETQYF
.	17	TRBV9	TRBJ1-4	.	TGTGCCAGCAGCGCACCGGCCAGGGGAACTGGAATGGAAAAACTGTTTTTT	CASSAPARGTGMEKLFF
.	16	TRBV19	TRBJ2-2	TRBD1	TGTGCCAGTGGGACAGGGGACAGGGGGAACACCGGGGAGCTGTTTTTT	CASGTGDRGNTGELFF
.	16	TRBV27	TRBJ1-4	.	TGTGCCAGCAGTACGAGACCCGGGACAAAAAACGAAAAACTGTTTTTT	CASSTRPGTKNEKLFF
.	14	TRBV19	TRBJ1-4	TRBD1	TGTGCCAGTAATCCGGGACAGGGGAATGAAAAACTGTTTTTT	CASNPGQGNEKLFF
.	15	TRBV11-2	TRBJ1-1	.	TGTGCCAGCAGCTTAGTCTCCAGGGGGAACACTGAAGCTTTCTTT	CASSLVSRGNTEAFF
.	12	TRBV11-1	TRBJ2-1	.	TGTGCCAGCAAGCCCGCGCCCGTACTTCTGTTCTTC	CASKPAPVLLFF
.	14	TRBV3-1/TRBV3-2	TRBJ1-2	.	TGTGCCAGCAGCCAAGATCAGGGATCCCATGGCTACACCTTC	CASSQDQGSHGYTF
.	13	TRBV27	TRBJ1-5	.	TGTGCCGCTGGGAGTTATAGCAATCAGCCCCAGCATTTT	CAAGSYSNQPQHF
.	17	TRBV6-1	TRBJ2-3	.	TGTGCCAGCAGTGACCCTCCCGGGGGGCTTGGCACAGATACGCAGTATTTT	CASSDPPGGLGTDTQYF
few	13	TRBV7-6	TRBJ1-1	.	TGTGCCAGCAGCCAGGTAGTTCTTTCTGAAGCTTTCTTT	CASSQVVLSEAFF
.	13	TRBV2	TRBJ1-2	.	TGTGCCAGCAGTCCCAGACAGGACTATGGCTACACCTTC	CASSPRQDYGYTF
.	15	TRBV7-9	TRBJ2-7	.	TGTGCCAGCAGCCAAGGGCCAGGGAGGATTTGGGAGCAGTACTTC	CASSQGPGRIWEQYF
.	16	TRBV19	TRBJ1-4	.	TGTGCCAGTAGTATAGGCCAGGGGCAGAGGGGCGAAAAACTGTTTTTT	CASSIGQGQRGEKLFF
.	15	TRBV6-1	TRBJ2-4	TRBD2	TGTGCCAGCAGTGAGGTCCCCGGGAGGTCCAACATTCAGTACTTC	CASSEVPGRSNIQYF
.	15	TRBV7-2	TRBJ2-1	TRBD2	TGTGCCAGCAGCGCTAGCGGGGGGGCCTACAATGAGCAGTTCTTC	CASSASGGAYNEQFF
.	16	TRBV18	TRBJ2-2	.	TGTGCCAGCTCACTGATGGACAGTAAGAACACCGGGGAGCTGTTTTTT	CASSLMDSKNTGELFF
.	14	TRBV7-8	TRBJ2-5	.	TGTGCCAGCAGCTTAATCAGGGGTCACGAGACCCAGTACTTC	CASSLIRGHETQYF
few	13	TRBV6-5	TRBJ1-2	.	TGTGCCAGCAGTTACCCCGACAGCTATGGCTACACCTTC	CASSYPDSYGYTF
.	11	TRBV18	TRBJ1-2	.	TGTGCCAGCTCATCCGGCGGGGACCCCACCTTC	CASSSGGDPTF
.	14	TRBV11-2	TRBJ1-6	.	TGTGCCAGCAGCTGGGGGGGCTTAAATTCACCCCTCCACTTT	CASSWGGLNSPLHF
.	15	TRBV6-6	TRBJ1-1	.	TGTGCCAGCAGTACGACAGGCGCGGTGGCCACTGAAGCTTTCTTT	CASSTTGAVATEAFF
.	11	TRBV28	TRBJ1-1	.	TGTGCCAGCATATGGGGGGCTGAAGCTTTCTTT	CASIWGAEAFF
.	15	TRBV6-2/TRBV6-3	TRBJ2-3	TRBD2	TGTGCCAGCAGTTTGGTAGCGGGGATCACAGATACGCAGTATTTT	CASSLVAGITDTQYF
.	16	TRBV11-2	TRBJ2-3	TRBD2	TGTGCCAGCAGCTCCCTGGGCGGGGGGGCTGCAGATACGCAGTATTTT	CASSSLGGGAADTQYF
.	15	TRBV7-2	TRBJ1-5	.	TGTGCCAGCAGCCCCGGTCCCTATAGCAATCAGCCCCAGCATTTT	CASSPGPYSNQPQHF
.	15	TRBV7-6	TRBJ2-6	.	TGTGCCAGCAGCCCTAACTCTCTCGGGGCCAACGTCCTGACTTTC	CASSPNSLGANVLTF
once	18	TRBV9	TRBJ2-2	TRBD2	TGTGCCAGCAGCCCAACTCTGGGACTAGCGGATACGGCCGGGGAGCTGTTTTTT	CASSPTLGLADTAGELFF
.	15	TRBV11-2	TRBJ2-1	TRBD2	TGTGCCAGCAGCTTAGTGGCGGGGGGTAGTAATGAGCAGTTCTTC	CASSLVAGGSNEQFF
.	16	TRBV19	TRBJ2-2	.	TGTGCCAGCCACCTTGGAGGGGGCCCGAACACCGGGGAGCTGTTTTTT	CASHLGGGPNTGELFF
.	12	TRBV3-1/TRBV3-2	TRBJ1-5	.	TGTGCCAGCCGGTTGGGCAATCAGCCCCAGCATTTT	CASRLGNQPQHF
.	14	TRBV3-1/TRBV3-2	TRBJ2-1	.	TGTGCCAGCAGCCAGGTGGACATTAATAATGAGCAGTTCTTC	CASSQVDINNEQFF
once	14	TRBV5-1	TRBJ2-1	.	TGCGCCAGCAGCCCAAGGTCAGGGTTCAATGAGCAGTTCTTC	CASSPRSGFNEQFF
.	15	TRBV5-5	TRBJ2-7	TRBD1	TGTGCCAGCAGCGGGGGACAGGGTCGCTCCTACGAGCAGTACTTC	CASSGGQGRSYEQYF
.	14	TRBV27	TRBJ1-6	TRBD1	TGTGCCACCAGGACAGGGGGCTTCAATTCACCCCTCCACTTT	CATRTGGFNSPLHF
.	14	TRBV10-3	TRBJ1-5	TRBD1	TGTGCCATCAGTGGACAGGGGAGCAATCAGCCCCAGCATTTT	CAISGQGSNQPQHF
.	15	TRBV5-1	TRBJ1-4	.	TGCGCCAGCAGCCCTGGAGATGGCGAGGGTGAAAAACTGTTTTTT	CASSPGDGEGEKLFF